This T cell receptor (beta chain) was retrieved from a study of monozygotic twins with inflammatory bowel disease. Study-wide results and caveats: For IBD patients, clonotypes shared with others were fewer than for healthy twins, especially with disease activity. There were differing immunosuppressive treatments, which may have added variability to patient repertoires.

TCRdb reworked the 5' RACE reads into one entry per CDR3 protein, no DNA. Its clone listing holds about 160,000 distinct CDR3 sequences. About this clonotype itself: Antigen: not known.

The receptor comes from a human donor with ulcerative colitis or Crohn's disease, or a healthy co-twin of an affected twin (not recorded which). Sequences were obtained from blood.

CDR3 region: CASSYQGKKQAFYPVAYEQYF. This chain joins TRBV6-2 or TRBV6-3 and TRBJ2-7; checking the TCRdb D call of TRBD1 is not possible without DNA. This CDR3 has 21 residues. Per germline, CDR1 MNHEY and CDR2 SVGEGT.